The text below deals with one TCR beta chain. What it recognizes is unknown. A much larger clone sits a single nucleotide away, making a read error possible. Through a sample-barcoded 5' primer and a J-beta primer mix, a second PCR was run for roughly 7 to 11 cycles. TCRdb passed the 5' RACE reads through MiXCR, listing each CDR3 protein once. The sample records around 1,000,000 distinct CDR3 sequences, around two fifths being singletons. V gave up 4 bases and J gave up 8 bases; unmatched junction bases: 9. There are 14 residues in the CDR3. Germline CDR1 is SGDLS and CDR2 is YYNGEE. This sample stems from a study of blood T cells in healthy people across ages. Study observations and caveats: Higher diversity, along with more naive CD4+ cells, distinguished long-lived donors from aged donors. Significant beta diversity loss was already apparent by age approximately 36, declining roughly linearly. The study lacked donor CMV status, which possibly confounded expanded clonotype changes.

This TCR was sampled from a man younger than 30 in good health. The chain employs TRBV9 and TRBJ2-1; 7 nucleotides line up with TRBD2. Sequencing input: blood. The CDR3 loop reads CASSSGAGRDEQFF. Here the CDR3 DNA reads TGTGCCAGCAGCTCGGGAGCGGGGCGCGATGAGCAGTTCTTC.